What follows is one T cell receptor (beta chain) and its context. No antigen is known for it. No much larger clone exists at a distance of one base, and base qualities are not known. In total, 666 healthy bone marrow donors made up the cohort. All cohort members were sampled while nominally healthy, although unrecorded immune exposures were likely present. The donor tested CMV seropositive, placing the donor among the approximately 290 seropositive members of the cohort. Every donor gave a peripheral blood sample, and the peripheral blood mononuclear cells from that sample were used for TCR beta sequencing. Genomic DNA extraction from the blood cell samples was performed with the Qiagen DNeasy Blood Extraction Kit. The data are from a study of cytomegalovirus exposure and HLA in healthy donors (dated by TCRdb to 2016 to 2017). With respect to the entire study: An earlier analysis of roughly 570 of the donors reported 250 to 300 Gb of sequence data and some 110 million unique TCR beta sequences obtained from about 179 million T cells. Both class I and class II loci were covered by HLA typing, at four-digit resolution. Every repertoire in the discovery cohort had been generated on one and the same sequencing platform. Across around 400 genotyped donors of the cohort, an average of about 240,000 unique TCR beta nucleotide sequences per donor were sequenced, and 15% to 20% of those sequences were non-productive. To predict cytomegalovirus infection status, the study brought together high-throughput TCR immunosequencing, statistical association of individual TCRs with disease status, and machine learning. A later genetic analysis took genome-wide SNP genotypes for about 55% of the roughly 700 donors and used that subset as a discovery cohort. Rather than drawing on any new phenotypic data, the later analysis identified candidate immune exposures from TCR beta sequences and the way those sequences occurred across donors. Donor age, sex, ethnicity and CMV serostatus were compiled alongside the repertoire data. The study aimed to test whether signatures of past pathogen exposure could be identified by cataloging public T cell receptors. Using immunosequencing, the study profiled T cell repertoires from 666 subjects and related those repertoires to cytomegalovirus serostatus. To decide whether each TCR beta V gene segment behaved as functional or pseudogenic, an earlier analysis of some 600 of the donors relied on high-throughput TCR beta sequencing. A separate validation cohort of more than 100 different subjects was used in addition to the roughly 670-subject first cohort. Of the roughly 400 genotyped donors, 81% were placed in the genetic ancestry cluster associated with self-reported Caucasian donors. Typing coverage varied by locus: roughly 620-640 donors for A, B, C, DRB1 and DQB1; roughly 520 for DQA1; around 610 for DPA1; around 450 for DPB1. To study patterns of TCR occurrence, a later analysis re-analyzed previously published TCR beta repertoires from 500 to 850 donors and added high-resolution HLA genotyping. Roughly 5 DR-DQ haplotypes were handled as single units for association and clustering because linkage in the cohort was strong. About 310 gigabases of sequencing data and around 87 million unique TCR sequences were included in an early release covering about 620 HLA-typed donors. Study-wide findings and limitations: Compared with equally common non-associated chains, HLA-associated TCR beta chains in a later analysis were more clonally expanded and had lower generation probabilities. According to a later genetic analysis, donors in an Asian-associated ancestry cluster had fewer N-insertions in productive TCRs than the approximately 630-donor mean. A later analysis found that most CMV-associated TCR beta chains appeared HLA-restricted, with HLA associations seemingly driven largely by CMV exposure. Because HLA typing was unavailable for some donors at each locus, only the typed subset was used in association tests. In a later analysis, around 17,000 TCR beta sequences were associated with specific HLA alleles at a false discovery rate of 0.05. Linkage disequilibrium might explain the correlated functional status among segregating V segments, but an unknown experimental factor could not be excluded. In this cohort, only TCR beta chains were sequenced, and detectable features were limited by the absence of alpha or paired-chain data. In the study, 150 to 200 TCR beta chains were listed as associated with cytomegalovirus. While some public TCRs were present in many individuals, most TCR sequences turned up only very rarely across donors. Three of the identified cytomegalovirus-associated TCR beta chains were confirmed in vitro to be specific for cytomegalovirus antigens. When HLA alleles, especially DR and DQ, strongly co-occurred, attributing TCR associations to individual alleles was difficult. Some IMGT-functional V segments, including TRBV6-2 and TRBV6-3, could not be distinguished by the 87-base-pair reads and were therefore excluded. An association between a missense DCLRE1C variant and V-gene and J-gene trimming of TCR beta chains was found in a later genetic analysis and replicated in an independent cohort. Cytomegalovirus status was reported to be diagnosed by the classifier with high specificity and sensitivity in both the original and validation cohorts. For the cohort, immune exposure information was limited to CMV serostatus. A further reported finding was that TCR beta sequences accurately predicted the HLA-A and HLA-B alleles for most subjects in the first cohort. A cluster of highly shared sequence variants was judged likely to be a technical artifact of the sequencing pipeline. An earlier analysis of 587 of the donors showed that most TCR beta V segments appeared in productive rearrangements either about 87% or about 30% of the time, which broadly matched IMGT annotations. In a later analysis, the rate of TCR association differed among HLA loci, with DRB1 alleles having the most associated TCRs and HLA-C alleles having the fewest. A later analysis reported that several top co-occurrence clusters appeared linked to parvovirus B19, influenza, CMV and Epstein-Barr virus. Because counts were too low, roughly 16 rarely observed V segments, including chromosome 9 orphons, were excluded from the earlier analysis of a few hundred of the donors. Roughly uniform sequencing depth across donors was assumed in presence/absence analyses, although this assumption may not hold. It was suggested by the authors that the approach could potentially be generalized to other disease states and immunological phenotypes.

Including cysteine and phenylalanine, the CDR3 has 12 amino acids. Only the CDR3 part of the read is kept: 36 bases, read in frame from the first base. The germline V gene encodes CDR1 SEHNR and CDR2 FQNEAQ (reference sequence). Trimming takes 5 bases from V and 7 bases from J, and the germline ends sit 9 bases apart. Library method: the immunoSEQ multiplex PCR assay. For the multiplex PCR, a mixture combining 60 forward primers for TCR Vbeta segments and 13 reverse primers for TCR Jbeta segments was used. The CDR3 region of rearranged TCR beta genes was amplified from genomic DNA by a multiplex PCR assay. The Illumina HiSeq System was used to sequence the amplified TCR beta libraries as 87-base-pair reads. On the authors' methods: A later analysis counted about 80 million unique TCR beta chains across the roughly 700 repertoires, and approximately 11 million of these chains were shared by at least two donors. Raw reads were error-corrected and collapsed into unique sequences with a nearest-neighbor algorithm that merged closely related sequences to remove PCR and sequencing errors. V, D and J gene segments were assigned by aligning CDR3 sequences to IMGT reference sequences. For a sequence to be retained, a match of at least six nucleotides was required to both a V gene segment and a J gene segment. A rearrangement counted as productive if the CDR3 had no stop codons and remained in frame with V and J, and every other rearrangement counted as non-productive. CDR3 was defined by IMGT convention, running from the second conserved V-encoded cysteine to the conserved J-encoded phenylalanine. Sequences without an unambiguous match to a single V gene segment were excluded from the earlier analysis of about 640 of the donors. An earlier analysis of 587 of the donors called V segments functional above 56.7% productive rearrangements and segregating when the between-donor standard deviation exceeded 5%. A statistical classification framework was developed to diagnose cytomegalovirus status using the catalog of TCR beta chain sequences. V and J gene assignment, in a later analysis, came from comparing TCR nucleotide sequences with IMGT/GENE-DB human TR gene sequences. The TCRdist pipeline was used in a later analysis to assign CDR3 sequences and most-parsimonious VDJ recombination scenarios. In a later analysis, each TCR beta chain was defined by its CDR3 amino acid sequence together with its V-gene family, and reads without a unique V-gene family were excluded. A later analysis removed 500 to 650 highly shared, low-generation-probability nucleotide sequences to deal with suspected cross-contamination and a sequencing artifact. In a later analysis, a clonal expansion index for each public chain was calculated from normalized within-repertoire ranks of inferred template counts. A later analysis computed generation probabilities with a VDJ recombination model fitted to out-of-frame rearrangements, and checked the results against IGoR. In a later analysis, TCR-TCR, TCR-HLA and TCR-CMV co-occurrence was scored with hypergeometric tests, and a repertoire-size bias correction was applied to TCR pairs. In a later analysis, false discovery rates were estimated by permuting HLA or CMV assignments 20 times. A later analysis grouped co-occurring TCRs with DBSCAN, adding TCRdist sequence similarity when clustering within HLA-allele-positive subsets. Co-occurrence clustering excluded repertoires with fewer than 30,000 or more than 120,000 public chains, plus five with anomalous nucleotide sharing. This is the immuneACCESS table as TCRdb keeps it, with only in-frame sequences that have V and J called. A part of the clones is gone; compared with another copy, unresolved V genes explain less than half, and the rest is unexplained. The V and J calls and clone size were taken over from that table, and D and trimming were inferred from the DNA. The sample contains some 210,000 clones, roughly 80% of them found a single time. Of the sample, approximately 2% is held by the ten largest clones.

The clonotype was recovered from a young woman in good health and CMV-seropositive. The chain is made from TRBV7-9 and TRBJ1-5; the D gene is not confidently resolved. Sequencing used PBMCs. For the CDR3, the sequence is CASSNLNQPQHF. The DNA sequence follows: TGTGCCAGCAGCAACTTAAACCAGCCCCAGCATTTT. The variable domain in full, with residues beyond the CDR3 obtained from the reference TRBV7-9 and TRBJ1-5 genes, is DTGVSQNPRHKITKRGQNVTFRCDPISEHNRLYWYRQTLGQGPEFLTYFQNEAQLEKSRLLSDRFSAERPKGSFSTLEIQRTEQGDSAMYLCASSNLNQPQHFGDGTRLSIL.